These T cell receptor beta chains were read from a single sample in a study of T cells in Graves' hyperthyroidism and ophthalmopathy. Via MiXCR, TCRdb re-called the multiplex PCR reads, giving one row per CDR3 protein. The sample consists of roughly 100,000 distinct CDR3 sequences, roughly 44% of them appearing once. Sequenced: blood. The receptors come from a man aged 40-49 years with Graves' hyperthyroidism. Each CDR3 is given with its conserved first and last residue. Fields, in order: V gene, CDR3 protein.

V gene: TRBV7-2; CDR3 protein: CASKSETSIYF
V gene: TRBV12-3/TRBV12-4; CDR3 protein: CASSFNHDITNYGYTF
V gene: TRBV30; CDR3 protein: CAWRFGDWIF
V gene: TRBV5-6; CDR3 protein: CASSKDRRHEQYF
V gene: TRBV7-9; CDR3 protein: CASSTATGENTEAFF
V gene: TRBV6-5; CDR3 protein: CASSYSRQHGNTIYF
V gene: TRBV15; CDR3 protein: CATSRDLVGNEQFF
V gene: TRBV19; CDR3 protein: CASSRTSGRAGDTQYF
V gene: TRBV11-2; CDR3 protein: CASSSTGTGFVNEQFF
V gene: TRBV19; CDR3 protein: CASSIGQGHTDTQYF
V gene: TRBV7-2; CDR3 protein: CASTKKGANVLTF
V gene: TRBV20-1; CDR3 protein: CSALRTGLNTEAFF
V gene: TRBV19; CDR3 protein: CASRSGAGDEQYF
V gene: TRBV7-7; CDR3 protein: CASSLLAGAYEQYF
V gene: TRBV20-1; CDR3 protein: CSASRDRNEQFF
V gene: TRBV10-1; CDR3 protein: CDLKSSGGHNEQFF
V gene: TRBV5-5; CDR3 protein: CASSFTGDSAYEQYF
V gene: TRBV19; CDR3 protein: CASRHPGQRVGNTIYF
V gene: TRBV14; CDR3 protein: CASSPLTGVNTEAFF
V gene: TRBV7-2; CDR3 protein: CASSLGSRGTQYF
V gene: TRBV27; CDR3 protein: CASSSPTYSGAPAFF
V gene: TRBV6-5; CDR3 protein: CASSRGGGLPNEQFF
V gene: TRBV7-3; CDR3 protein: CASSLFMGTGELFF
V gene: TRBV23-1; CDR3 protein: CASASRDRGRRYGYTF
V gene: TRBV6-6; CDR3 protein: CASSYPGNQPQHF
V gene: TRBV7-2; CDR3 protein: CASSFSGGQETQYF
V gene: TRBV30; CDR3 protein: CAWSATTGGNQPQHF
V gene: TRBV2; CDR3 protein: CASNGGMVATEAFF
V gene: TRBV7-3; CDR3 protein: CACSLAWPAYGYTF
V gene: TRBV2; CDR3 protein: CASRPDSGNSPLHF
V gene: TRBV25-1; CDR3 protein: CTSRGEITNTGELFF
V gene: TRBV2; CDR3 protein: CASDRDSTDMQYF
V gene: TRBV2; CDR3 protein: CASSGTSGSEQYF
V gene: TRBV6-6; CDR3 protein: CASSSLGTGAMNTEAFF
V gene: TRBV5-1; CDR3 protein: CATRVGGDTQYF
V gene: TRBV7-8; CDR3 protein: CASSIQSGTRNQPQHF
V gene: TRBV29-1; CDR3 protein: CSLVSGEDTQYF
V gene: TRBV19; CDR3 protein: CASSIADGATEAFF
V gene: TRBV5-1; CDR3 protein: CASSPLGPPNSPLHF
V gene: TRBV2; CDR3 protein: CAGQLEPGLAGDGQYF
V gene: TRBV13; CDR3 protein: CASSSTLAGDTTDTQYF
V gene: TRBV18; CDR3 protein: CASSLGTGPDYEQYF
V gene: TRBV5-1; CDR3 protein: CASSPTGGNYGYTF
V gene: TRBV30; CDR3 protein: CALHRDFSGANVLTF
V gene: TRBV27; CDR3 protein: CASSLSGGRTDTQYF